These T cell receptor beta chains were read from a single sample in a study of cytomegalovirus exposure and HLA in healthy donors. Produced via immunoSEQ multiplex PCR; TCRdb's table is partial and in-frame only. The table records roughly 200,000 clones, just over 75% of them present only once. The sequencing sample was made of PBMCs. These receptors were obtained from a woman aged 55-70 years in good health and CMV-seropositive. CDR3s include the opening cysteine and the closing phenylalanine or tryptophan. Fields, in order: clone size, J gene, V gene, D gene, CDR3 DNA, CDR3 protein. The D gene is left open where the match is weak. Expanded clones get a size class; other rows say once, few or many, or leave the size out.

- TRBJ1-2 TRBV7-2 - TGTGCCAGCAGCTTATCTGAGGTATATGGCTACACCTTC CASSLSEVYGYTF
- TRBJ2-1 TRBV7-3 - TGTGCCAGCAGTCAAGGGGCTGACTCCTACAATGAGCAGTTCTTC CASSQGADSYNEQFF
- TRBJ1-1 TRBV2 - TGTGCCAGCACCGAGGTATCTACTAACACTGAAGCTTTCTTT CASTEVSTNTEAFF
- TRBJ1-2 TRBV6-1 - TGTGCCGGTGGGACTACAAGCGGGATCTATGGCTACACCTTC CAGGTTSGIYGYTF
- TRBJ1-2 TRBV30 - TGTGCCTGCCCCTCCTCCCCAGGGGATGGCTACACCTTC CACPSSPGDGYTF
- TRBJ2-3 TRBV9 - TGTGCCAGCAGCCGAGCCGCGGCTAGCACAGATACGCAGTATTTT CASSRAAASTDTQYF
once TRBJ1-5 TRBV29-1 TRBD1 TGCAGCGTGGGGGGGCAGGGGGCCGGACAGCCCCAGCATTTT CSVGGQGAGQPQHF
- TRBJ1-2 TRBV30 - TGTGCCATGACCGCAGGGCGGTATGGCTACACCTTC CAMTAGRYGYTF
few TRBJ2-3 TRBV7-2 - TGTGCCAGCAGCTTAGAAGGACCGGGGGCGCAGTATTTT CASSLEGPGAQYF
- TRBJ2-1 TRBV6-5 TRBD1 TGTGCCAGCAGTTACTCTGGACAGGGTCGGGGGGAGCAGTTCTTC CASSYSGQGRGEQFF
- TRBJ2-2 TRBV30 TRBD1 TGTGCCTGGAGTAAGGGGGCAATGACCGGGGAGCTGTTTTTT CAWSKGAMTGELFF
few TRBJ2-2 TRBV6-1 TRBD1 TGTGCCAGCAGGGGACAGGTGAACACCGGGGAGCTGTTTTTT CASRGQVNTGELFF
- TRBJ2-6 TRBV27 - TGTGCCAGCAGTCTGATGACAGCTACCTCTGGGGCCAACGTCCTGACTTTC CASSLMTATSGANVLTF
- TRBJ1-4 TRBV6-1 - TGTGCCAGCAGTGAGCGGGGGGTGGAAAAACTGTTTTTT CASSERGVEKLFF
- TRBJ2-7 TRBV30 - TGTGCCTGGAGTGTAGGGGGGGACTACGAGCAGTACTTC CAWSVGGDYEQYF
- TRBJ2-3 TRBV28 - TGTGCCAGCACGACTCCCCGGGGTAGGGATACGCAGTATTTT CASTTPRGRDTQYF
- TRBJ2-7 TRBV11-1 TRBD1 TGTGCCAGCAGCCCCGGGACAGCAGTCTACGAGCAGTACTTC CASSPGTAVYEQYF
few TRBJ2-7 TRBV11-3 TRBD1 TGTGCCAGCAGCCTGACAGGGGCCTACGAGCAGTACTTC CASSLTGAYEQYF
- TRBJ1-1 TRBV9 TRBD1 TGTGCCAGCAGCGCATCACAGGGGGCAGAAACTGAAGCTTTCTTT CASSASQGAETEAFF
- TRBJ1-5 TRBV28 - TGTGCCAGCAGGGCCCGGACAATCAATCTGGCCCAGCATTTT CASRARTINLAQHF
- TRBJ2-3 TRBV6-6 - TGTGCCAGCAGCTCCCTAGGCGCAGATACGCAGTATTTT CASSSLGADTQYF
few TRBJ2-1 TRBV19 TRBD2 TGTGCCAGTAGGAGGGAGGGGATCTACAATGAGCAGTTCTTC CASRREGIYNEQFF
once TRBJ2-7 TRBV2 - TGTGCCAGCAGAGCCCGGACAGTCCCATGGTACGAGCAGTACTTC CASRARTVPWYEQYF